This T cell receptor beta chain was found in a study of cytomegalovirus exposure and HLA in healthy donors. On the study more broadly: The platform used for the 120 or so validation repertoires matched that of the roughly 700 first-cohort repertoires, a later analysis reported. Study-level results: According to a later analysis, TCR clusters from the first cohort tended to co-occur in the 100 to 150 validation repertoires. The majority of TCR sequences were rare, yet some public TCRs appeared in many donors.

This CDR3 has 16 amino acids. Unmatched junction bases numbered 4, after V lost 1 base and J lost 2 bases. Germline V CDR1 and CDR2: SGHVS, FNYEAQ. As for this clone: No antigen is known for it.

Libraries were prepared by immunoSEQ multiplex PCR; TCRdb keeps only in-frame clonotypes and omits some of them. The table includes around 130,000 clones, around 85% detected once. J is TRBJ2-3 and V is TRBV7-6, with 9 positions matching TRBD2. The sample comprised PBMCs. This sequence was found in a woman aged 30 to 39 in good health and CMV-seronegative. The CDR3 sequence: CASSLVAGASTDTQYF. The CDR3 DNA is TGTGCCAGCAGCTTAGTAGCGGGGGCCTCCACAGATACGCAGTATTTT.